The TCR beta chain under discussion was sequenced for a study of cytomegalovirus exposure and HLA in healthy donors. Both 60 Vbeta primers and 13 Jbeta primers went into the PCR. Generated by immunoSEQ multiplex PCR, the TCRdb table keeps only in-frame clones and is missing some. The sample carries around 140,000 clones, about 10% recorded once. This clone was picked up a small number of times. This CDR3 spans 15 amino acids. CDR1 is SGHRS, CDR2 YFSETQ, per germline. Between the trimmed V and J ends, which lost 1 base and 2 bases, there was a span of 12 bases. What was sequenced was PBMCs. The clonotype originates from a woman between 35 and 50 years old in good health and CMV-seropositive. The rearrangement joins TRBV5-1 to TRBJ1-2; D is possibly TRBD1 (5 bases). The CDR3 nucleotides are TGCGCCAGCAGCTTGCTAGGGGAACGAAACTATGGCTACACCTTC. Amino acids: CASSLLGERNYGYTF.